This T cell receptor beta chain was profiled in a study of control samples from healthy donors and cancer patients. The CDR3 has 14 amino acids. Germline V gene lookup returns CDR1 MDHEN and CDR2 SYDVKM. The trim removed 10 bases at V and 1 base at J, leaving 2 bases unmatched. Sequenced by immunoSEQ multiplex PCR; TCRdb stores in-frame clones only, minus some. The sample includes about 92,000 clones, more than 75% of them seen just once. Sequencing input: blood. The sequence was obtained from a woman in her sixties or seventies in good health. The genes are TRBV28 and TRBJ2-3, with 13 bases that match TRBD2. CDR3 coding DNA: TGTGCCACCACTAGCGGGAGGGGCACAGATACGCAGTATTTT. It specifies CATTSGRGTDTQYF.